This T cell receptor (beta chain) comes out of a study of shared clonotypes between healthy human individuals. Whole-study findings and limits: Among the subsets, naive ones generally showed larger estimated richness than memory ones.

On sorted subsets, replicate PCRs used 200 ng DNA, or 31,000 or so T cell genomes. Repertoires were generated with immunoSEQ multiplex PCR, while TCRdb's copy carries only in-frame clones and drops some. The table includes roughly 1 million clones, about 84% detected once. About this clone itself: Its target is unknown.

The germline V gene has CDR1 MDHEN and CDR2 SYDVKM. The CDR3 contains 17 residues. V shed 3 bases and J shed 0 bases, with 15 bases lying between them. Negatively enriched CD4+ T cells were divided by CD45RA into naive and memory. Sequenced input: memory CD4+ T cells from PBMCs. The subset denotes: CD45RA-negative fraction. The V call is TRBV28, the J call TRBJ2-4; D is uncertain. The receptor's source is a man younger than 35 in good health. Some clones in this sample may be carry-over from other donors' samples. For the CDR3, the DNA is TGTGCCAGCAGTTTCGTGGGAACAGCTTTAGCCAAAAACATTCAGTACTTC. Translating gives CASSFVGTALAKNIQYF.